These T cell receptor beta chains were read from a single sample in a study of T cells in Graves' hyperthyroidism and ophthalmopathy. Each CDR3 protein gets one entry after TCRdb re-called the multiplex PCR reads with MiXCR. The table lists fewer than 650,000 distinct CDR3 sequences, around 14% of them singletons. The sequenced material came from blood. All receptors come from a young woman with Graves' hyperthyroidism that later progressed to Graves' ophthalmopathy. Both conserved end residues are part of each CDR3. A D gene is named only where the DNA matches it firmly. Size is omitted from some rows. Given values are once, few, many or a class for expanded clones.

V gene	clone size	J gene	D gene	CDR3 protein	CDR3 DNA
TRBV11-2	NA	TRBJ1-1	NA	CASSSRGGISGAFF	TGTGCCAGCAGTTCCCGTGGGGGCATCTCCGGAGCTTTCTTT
TRBV11-3	many	TRBJ2-1	NA	CASSLGPLYNEQFF	TGTGCCAGCAGCTTAGGGCCACTCTACAATGAGCAGTTCTTC
TRBV12-3/TRBV12-4	many	TRBJ2-5	NA	CASLGGGGGETQYF	TGTGCCAGCCTAGGGGGTGGGGGGGGGGAGACCCAGTACTTC
TRBV7-9	NA	TRBJ2-7	NA	CASSLGRWNWYEQYF	TGTGCCAGCAGCTTAGGGCGGTGGAATTGGTACGAGCAGTACTTC
TRBV5-5	few	TRBJ1-5	TRBD1	CASSIQGAYNQPQHF	TGTGCCAGCAGCATACAGGGGGCCTACAATCAGCCCCAGCATTTT
TRBV7-6	NA	TRBJ1-2	TRBD1	CASSLAGQEGYTF	TGTGCCAGCAGCTTGGCCGGACAGGAGGGCTACACCTTC
TRBV7-2	NA	TRBJ2-5	NA	CASSLERGGGYQETQYF	TGTGCCAGCAGCTTAGAAAGGGGAGGGGGTTACCAAGAGACCCAGTACTTC
TRBV24-1	many	TRBJ2-2	TRBD1	CATSKRDRGPHLNTGELFF	TGTGCCACCAGTAAACGTGACAGGGGGCCTCACCTGAACACCGGGGAGCTGTTTTTT
TRBV20-1	many	TRBJ2-3	NA	CSAWSQHLATYTQYF	TGCAGTGCGTGGAGCCAGCACTTAGCTACTTATACGCAGTATTTT
TRBV28	NA	TRBJ2-7	NA	CASSFLSGDEQYF	TGTGCCAGCAGTTTTTTGTCAGGAGACGAGCAGTACTTC
TRBV9	many	TRBJ2-1	TRBD2	CASSVNSGMWNEQFF	TGTGCCAGCAGCGTAAATAGCGGGATGTGGAATGAGCAGTTCTTC
TRBV9	many	TRBJ1-1	NA	CASSVERNTEAFF	TGTGCCAGCAGCGTAGAACGGAACACTGAAGCTTTCTTT
TRBV5-1	many	TRBJ2-2	TRBD1	CASRSWDRVNTGELFF	TGCGCCAGCAGAAGTTGGGACAGGGTGAACACCGGGGAGCTGTTTTTT
TRBV4-1	many	TRBJ1-4	TRBD1	CASSQRQGAEEKLFF	TGCGCCAGCAGCCAAAGACAGGGGGCAGAGGAAAAACTGTTTTTT
TRBV20-1	many	TRBJ1-4	TRBD1	CSAGGQGDEKLFF	TGCAGTGCTGGGGGACAGGGAGACGAAAAACTGTTTTTT
TRBV7-9	many	TRBJ2-5	NA	CASSSGHGERETQYF	TGTGCCAGCAGCTCCGGACACGGGGAGAGGGAGACCCAGTACTTC
TRBV6-1	few	TRBJ2-1	NA	CASSYVGFGDNEQFF	TGTGCCAGCAGTTATGTGGGGTTCGGGGACAATGAGCAGTTCTTC
TRBV6-2/TRBV6-3	many	TRBJ1-1	NA	CASSYRTNTEAFF	TGTGCCAGCAGTTACAGAACGAACACTGAAGCTTTCTTT
TRBV4-3	NA	TRBJ2-1	NA	CASSQDTPSYNEQFF	TGCGCCAGCAGCCAAGATACCCCCTCCTACAATGAGCAGTTCTTC
TRBV5-1	few	TRBJ2-1	TRBD2	CASSSLAGGPDEQFF	TGCGCCAGCAGCTCCCTAGCGGGAGGGCCCGATGAGCAGTTCTTC
TRBV29-1	NA	TRBJ2-1	TRBD2	CSVEVGGTRSLNEQFF	TGCAGCGTTGAAGTGGGTGGGACTAGAAGCTTGAATGAGCAGTTCTTC
TRBV27	few	TRBJ2-7	NA	CASGQWVYEQYF	TGTGCCAGCGGACAGTGGGTCTACGAGCAGTACTTC
TRBV5-1	many	TRBJ2-1	TRBD2	CASSSTSGLYNEQFF	TGCGCCAGCAGCTCAACTAGCGGCCTCTACAATGAGCAGTTCTTC
TRBV3-1	many	TRBJ2-1	NA	CASSLDQGSPQFF	TGTGCCAGCAGCCTTGATCAGGGGAGCCCCCAGTTCTTC
TRBV14	few	TRBJ1-1	NA	CASSLKPPEAFF	TGTGCCAGCAGCTTGAAGCCCCCGGAAGCTTTCTTT
TRBV20-1	many	TRBJ1-6	NA	CSAPSQGGTYNSPLHF	TGCAGTGCCCCTTCGCAGGGTGGGACCTATAATTCACCCCTCCACTTT
TRBV24-1	many	TRBJ1-1	TRBD1	CATSDGGQVNTEAFF	TGTGCCACCAGTGACGGCGGACAGGTTAACACTGAAGCTTTCTTT
TRBV10-3	many	TRBJ1-1	NA	CAISGGQTMNTEAFF	TGTGCCATCAGTGGCGGACAGACCATGAACACTGAAGCTTTCTTT